These T cell receptor beta chains were read from a single sample in a study of OX40 agonist ivuxolimab in advanced cancers. Libraries were prepared by immunoSEQ multiplex PCR; TCRdb keeps only in-frame clonotypes and omits some of them. Among 35,000 to 45,000 clones listed, around 90% were seen once. Material: CD4+ or CD8+ T cells sorted from blood, obtained in a trial of the OX40 agonist ivuxolimab. All receptors derive from an adult with an advanced solid tumor such as melanoma, head and neck, liver or kidney cancer. Each CDR3 is given with its conserved first and last residue. A D gene is named only where the DNA matches it firmly. Rows may omit the clone size; those that give it use once, few, many or a size class.

clone size,J gene,D gene,V gene,CDR3 protein,CDR3 DNA
NA,TRBJ1-3,TRBD1,TRBV6-5,CASSYSTGAGNTIYF,TGTGCCAGCAGTTACTCGACAGGGGCTGGAAACACCATATATTTT
NA,TRBJ1-5,NA,TRBV19,CASSLQDQPQHF,TGTGCCAGTAGTCTCCAAGATCAGCCCCAGCATTTT
NA,TRBJ1-2,NA,TRBV7-2,CASSLEFTGEAYGYTF,TGTGCCAGCAGCTTAGAATTTACGGGGGAGGCCTATGGCTACACCTTC
NA,TRBJ2-7,NA,TRBV11-2,CASSFSALYEQYF,TGTGCCAGCAGCTTTTCGGCCCTCTACGAGCAGTACTTC
NA,TRBJ1-4,NA,TRBV10-2,CASSESSLPYEKLFF,TGCGCCAGCAGTGAGTCTAGCCTCCCCTATGAAAAACTGTTTTTT
few,TRBJ2-1,NA,TRBV7-9,CASSQSGTSGNEQFF,TGTGCCAGCAGCCAATCCGGGACTTCGGGGAATGAGCAGTTCTTC
NA,TRBJ1-5,NA,TRBV19,CASSIAGGEPQHF,TGTGCCAGTAGTATCGCAGGCGGGGAACCCCAGCATTTT
NA,TRBJ2-1,TRBD2,TRBV7-9,CASSATSGEQFF,TGTGCCAGCAGCGCGACTAGCGGTGAGCAGTTCTTC
once,TRBJ2-7,TRBD1,TRBV5-1,CASSLRAPGTGLYEQYF,TGCGCCAGCAGCTTGAGGGCCCCTGGGACAGGACTTTACGAGCAGTACTTC
NA,TRBJ2-3,NA,TRBV5-4,CAIPSPERSSTDTQYF,TGTGCCATCCCTTCCCCCGAGCGGTCTAGCACAGATACGCAGTATTTT
NA,TRBJ2-7,TRBD2,TRBV4-3,CASSQDMSGRSEQYF,TGCGCCAGCAGCCAAGATATGAGCGGGAGAAGCGAGCAGTACTTC
NA,TRBJ2-6,NA,TRBV29-1,CSVVPPERSGANVLTF,TGCAGCGTTGTGCCCCCGGAGCGCTCTGGGGCCAACGTCCTGACTTTC
NA,TRBJ1-1,NA,TRBV13,CASSATDRLNTEAFF,TGTGCCAGCAGCGCGACGGACAGACTGAACACTGAAGCTTTCTTT
NA,TRBJ2-7,TRBD2,TRBV4-1,CASSQGTSGSGVYEQYF,TGCGCCAGCAGCCAGGGGACTAGCGGGAGCGGGGTCTACGAGCAGTACTTC
NA,TRBJ2-5,NA,TRBV2,CASSEVYRGQETQYF,TGTGCCAGCAGTGAAGTTTATCGCGGGCAAGAGACCCAGTACTTC
NA,TRBJ2-1,NA,TRBV4-3,CASSQDQIWRDRNNEQFF,TGCGCCAGCAGCCAAGATCAAATTTGGCGGGACAGAAACAATGAGCAGTTCTTC
NA,TRBJ2-7,NA,TRBV14,CASSPVGYEQYF,TGTGCCAGCAGCCCGGTGGGATACGAGCAGTACTTC
NA,TRBJ2-1,NA,TRBV30,CACWAGDEQFF,TGTGCCTGTTGGGCGGGCGATGAGCAGTTCTTC
NA,TRBJ2-7,NA,TRBV6-5,CASSTGSSATYEQYF,TGTGCCAGCAGTACAGGCTCCTCTGCCACCTACGAGCAGTACTTC
NA,TRBJ2-1,NA,TRBV27,CASSYGEDEHNEQFF,TGTGCCAGCAGTTACGGGGAGGACGAACACAATGAGCAGTTCTTC
NA,TRBJ1-1,TRBD1,TRBV6-5,CASSRQGLNTEAFF,TGTGCCAGCAGCAGACAGGGCTTGAACACTGAAGCTTTCTTT
NA,TRBJ2-1,TRBD2,TRBV10-3,CAIGTSEDDEQFF,TGTGCCATTGGGACTAGCGAAGACGATGAGCAGTTCTTC
NA,TRBJ2-1,NA,TRBV27,CASSLISPSSYNEQFF,TGTGCCAGCAGTTTAATTAGCCCGAGCTCCTACAATGAGCAGTTCTTC
NA,TRBJ1-3,NA,TRBV28,CASSLVLAGSGNTIYF,TGTGCCAGCAGTTTGGTGCTGGCAGGGTCGGGAAACACCATATATTTT
NA,TRBJ1-1,NA,TRBV28,CASSFTQGWNTEAFF,TGTGCCAGCAGTTTCACCCAGGGTTGGAACACTGAAGCTTTCTTT
NA,TRBJ1-1,NA,TRBV7-9,CASSLAFGGTEAFF,TGTGCCAGCAGCTTAGCTTTCGGCGGCACTGAAGCTTTCTTT
NA,TRBJ2-2,NA,TRBV19,CASFGAQSRTGELFF,TGTGCCAGTTTTGGGGCCCAGAGTCGGACCGGGGAGCTGTTTTTT